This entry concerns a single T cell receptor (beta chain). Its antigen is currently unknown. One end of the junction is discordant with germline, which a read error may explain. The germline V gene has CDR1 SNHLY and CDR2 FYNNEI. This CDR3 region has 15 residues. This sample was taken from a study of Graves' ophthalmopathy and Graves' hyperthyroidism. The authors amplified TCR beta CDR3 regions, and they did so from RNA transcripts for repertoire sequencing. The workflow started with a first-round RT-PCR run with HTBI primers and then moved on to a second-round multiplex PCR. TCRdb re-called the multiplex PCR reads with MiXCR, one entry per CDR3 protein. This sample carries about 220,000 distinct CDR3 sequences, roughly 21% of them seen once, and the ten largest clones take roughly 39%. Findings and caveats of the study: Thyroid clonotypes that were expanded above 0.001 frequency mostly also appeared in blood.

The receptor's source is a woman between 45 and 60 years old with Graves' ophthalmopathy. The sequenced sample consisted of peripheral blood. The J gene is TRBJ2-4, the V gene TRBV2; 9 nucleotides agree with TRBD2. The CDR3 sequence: CASRIAGARGNLQYF. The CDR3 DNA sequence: TGTGCCAGCAGAATAGCGGGAGCCCGGGGAAACCTTCAGTACTTC.